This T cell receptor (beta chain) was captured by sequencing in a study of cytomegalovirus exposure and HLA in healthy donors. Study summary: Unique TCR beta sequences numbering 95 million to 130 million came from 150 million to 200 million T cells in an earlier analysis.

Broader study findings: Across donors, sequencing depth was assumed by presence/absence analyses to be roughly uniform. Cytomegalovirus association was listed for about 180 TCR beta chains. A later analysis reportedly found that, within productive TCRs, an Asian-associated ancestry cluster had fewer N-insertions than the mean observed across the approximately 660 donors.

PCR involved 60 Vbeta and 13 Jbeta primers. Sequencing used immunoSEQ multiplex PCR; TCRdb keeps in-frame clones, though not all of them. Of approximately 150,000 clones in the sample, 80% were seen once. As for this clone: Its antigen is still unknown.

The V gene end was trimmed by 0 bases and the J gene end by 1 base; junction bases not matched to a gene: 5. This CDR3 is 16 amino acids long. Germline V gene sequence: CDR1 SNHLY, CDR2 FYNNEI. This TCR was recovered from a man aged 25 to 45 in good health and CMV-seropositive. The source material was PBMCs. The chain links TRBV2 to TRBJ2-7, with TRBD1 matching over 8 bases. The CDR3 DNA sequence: TGTGCCAGCAGTGAAGCGCCCGGGACAGGTTCCTACGAGCAGTACTTC. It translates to CASSEAPGTGSYEQYF.